The present T cell receptor (beta chain) was sequenced within a study of cytomegalovirus exposure and HLA in healthy donors. Use of 60 Vbeta and 13 Jbeta primers characterized the PCR. TCRdb's table, derived via immunoSEQ multiplex PCR, lists solely in-frame clones and lacks some. The table lists 150,000 or so clones, roughly 80% of them singletons. Sequencing was done on a sample of PBMCs. The sequence was collected from a man between 35 and 55 years old in good health and CMV-seropositive.

The CDR3 DNA is TGTGCCAGCACCAGCGGTTATACGCAGTATTTT. As protein: CASTSGYTQYF. The chain recombines TRBV27 with TRBJ2-3, with D possibly TRBD2 on 5 matching bases. CDR3 length: 11 residues. In germline, CDR1 is MNHEY, CDR2 SMNVEV (reference sequence). V lost 7 bases and J lost 7, with 9 bases in between.